This is a list of T cell receptor beta chains from one sample in a study of shared clonotypes between healthy human individuals. The repertoire was sequenced with immunoSEQ multiplex PCR; TCRdb's copy has only in-frame clones and lacks some. Altogether hundreds of thousands of clones are present, around 79% being singletons, with the ten largest covering roughly an eighth. The sequencing sample was made of PBMCs. These receptors were obtained from a middle-aged woman in good health. Some clones in this sample may be carry-over from other donors' samples. CDR3s include the opening cysteine and the closing phenylalanine or tryptophan. A D gene is named only where the DNA matches it firmly. The listing skips clone size in some rows; elsewhere it reads once, few, many or a size class.

J | size | V | D | DNA | CDR3
TRBJ1-1 | - | TRBV9 | - | TGTGCCAGCAGCGTATCGGTTTTGAACACTGAAGCTTTCTTT | CASSVSVLNTEAFF
TRBJ1-1 | - | TRBV5-5 | - | TGTGCCAGCAGCCTCTTTTGGACAGATCCCTCGATGAACACTGAAGCTTTCTTT | CASSLFWTDPSMNTEAFF
TRBJ1-2 | few | TRBV7-2 | - | TGTGCCAGCAGCGACCTTAAGCGGGGCTACACCTTC | CASSDLKRGYTF
TRBJ1-2 | - | TRBV7-9 | - | TGTGCCAGCAGCTTAACGACAGGATTTAACTATGGCTACACCTTC | CASSLTTGFNYGYTF
TRBJ2-7 | - | TRBV7-9 | - | TGTGCCAGCAGCTCGGACTGGAACGCCTACGAGCAGTACTTC | CASSSDWNAYEQYF
TRBJ1-1 | once | TRBV10-2 | - | TGCGCCAGCAGTGTGGGGGGGCTGAACACTGAAGCTTTCTTT | CASSVGGLNTEAFF
TRBJ2-7 | - | TRBV9 | TRBD1 | TGTGCCAGCAGCGTGGGGACAGCCGCCTACGAGCAGTACTTC | CASSVGTAAYEQYF
TRBJ2-5 | - | TRBV10-3 | TRBD2 | TGTGCCACCGGGACTAGCGGACAAGAGACCCAGTACTTC | CATGTSGQETQYF
TRBJ2-7 | once | TRBV5-1 | TRBD1 | TGCGCCAGCAGCACGGGACAGGGGGCCTACGAGCAGTACTTC | CASSTGQGAYEQYF
TRBJ2-5 | many | TRBV9 | - | TGTGCCAGCAGCCCTCGAGGAGAGTTCGGGGAGACCCAGTACTTC | CASSPRGEFGETQYF
TRBJ2-7 | - | TRBV23-1 | TRBD2 | TGCGCCAGCAGTCAATTAGAACTAGCGGGATATTGCTACGAGCAGTACTTC | CASSQLELAGYCYEQYF
TRBJ2-1 | - | TRBV5-1 | - | TGCGCCAGCAGCTTGGAAGTCTTAGGGGCCTACAATGAGCAGTTCTTC | CASSLEVLGAYNEQFF
TRBJ1-2 | - | TRBV5-1 | TRBD1 | TGCGCCAGCAGCTTGGCTGGGACAGGGGGCGCCAATGGCTACACCTTC | CASSLAGTGGANGYTF
TRBJ2-1 | once | TRBV14 | TRBD1 | TGTGCCAGCAGCCACCTCGACAGGGGGCTTGAGCAGTTCTTC | CASSHLDRGLEQFF
TRBJ2-3 | - | TRBV6-5 | TRBD2 | TGTGCCAGCAGTTGGGGGATAGCGGGAGGGGCGGATACGCAGTATTTT | CASSWGIAGGADTQYF
TRBJ1-4 | - | TRBV25-1 | TRBD1 | TGTGCCAGTCAGGGGGGGACACTTGAAAAACTGTTTTTT | CASQGGTLEKLFF
TRBJ1-5 | few | TRBV27 | - | TGTGCCAGCAGTCCGACCCATTCGGGACAGCCCCAGCATTTT | CASSPTHSGQPQHF
TRBJ1-1 | - | TRBV5-1 | TRBD1 | TGCGCCAGCAGCTTGTTGGGGACAGCCAACACTGAAGCTTTCTTT | CASSLLGTANTEAFF
TRBJ1-3 | - | TRBV19 | - | TGTGCCACCTTTGACAGAGCCTCTGGAAACACCATATATTTT | CATFDRASGNTIYF
TRBJ2-7 | few | TRBV1 | - | TGCACCAGCAGCCAATTGGTTCTGACCGGTTACGAGCAGTACTTC | CTSSQLVLTGYEQYF
TRBJ2-7 | - | TRBV7-9 | - | TGTGCCAGCAGCTTAGGTGCGGGGCGAACCTACGAGCAGTACTTC | CASSLGAGRTYEQYF
TRBJ2-7 | - | TRBV20-1 | - | TGCAGTGCTAGAGATCAGTACGAGCAGTACTTC | CSARDQYEQYF
TRBJ1-6 | few | TRBV27 | - | TGTGCCAGCAGTTTATTAGGACAGATGGATTCACCCCTCCACTTT | CASSLLGQMDSPLHF
TRBJ1-3 | few | TRBV5-1 | - | TGCGCCAGCAGCTTGGAGGGGGGTCCCTCTGGAAACACCATATATTTT | CASSLEGGPSGNTIYF
TRBJ2-5 | once | TRBV18 | TRBD2 | TGTGCCAGCTCGGGCCTACTAGCGGGAGAGACCCAGTACTTC | CASSGLLAGETQYF
TRBJ1-1 | - | TRBV5-4 | - | TGTGCCAGCAGCTTGGAGAGTGGGGGAATGAACACTGAAGCTTTCTTT | CASSLESGGMNTEAFF
TRBJ1-5 | few | TRBV19 | - | TGTGCCAGCGCCCCTGATGTGAGTCTGGGTCAGCCCCAGCATTTT | CASAPDVSLGQPQHF
TRBJ2-2 | - | TRBV7-9 | - | TGTGCCAGCGAGTCGGGGGTTCGCACCGGGGAGCTGTTTTTT | CASESGVRTGELFF
TRBJ2-3 | - | TRBV9 | - | TGTGCCAGCAGCGTAGCTCAGGAGACAGATACGCAGTATTTT | CASSVAQETDTQYF
TRBJ1-5 | few | TRBV5-8 | - | TGTGCCAGCAGCTTGACGAGCAATCAGCCCCAGCATTTT | CASSLTSNQPQHF
TRBJ1-1 | - | TRBV7-8 | - | TGTGCCAGCAGCTTAGTTCAGACGGCAGACACTGAAGCTTTCTTT | CASSLVQTADTEAFF
TRBJ2-7 | - | TRBV28 | - | TGTGCCAGCAGTTCCCCAGGTGGGCCGGGGGTTAAGGGCGAGCAGTACTTC | CASSSPGGPGVKGEQYF
TRBJ2-7 | - | TRBV5-8 | - | TGTGCCAGCAGCCCTCGACAGAGGAGCTCCTACGAGCAGTACTTC | CASSPRQRSSYEQYF
TRBJ2-1 | - | TRBV7-9 | - | TGTGCCAGCAGCAATTTGGACGCCGGACTCGACCGGGGGAATGAGCAGTTCTTC | CASSNLDAGLDRGNEQFF
TRBJ2-1 | - | TRBV9 | - | TGTGCCAGCAGCGTAGTGCTAGCGAGCAATGAGCAGTTCTTC | CASSVVLASNEQFF
TRBJ1-3 | - | TRBV7-8 | - | TGTGCCAGCAGCTTACAGGGTGCTTCTGGAAACACCATATATTTT | CASSLQGASGNTIYF
TRBJ2-5 | - | TRBV28 | - | TGTGCCAGCAGTCAAGGACAGCTACAAGAGACCCAGTACTTC | CASSQGQLQETQYF
TRBJ2-3 | - | TRBV29-1 | - | TGCAGTGCTGAGAGGGTAGATACGCAGTATTTT | CSAERVDTQYF
TRBJ2-1 | - | TRBV11-2 | TRBD2 | TGTGCCAGCAGCTTAGAAGCGGGGGGCTCCTACAATGAGCAGTTCTTC | CASSLEAGGSYNEQFF
TRBJ2-1 | - | TRBV7-3 | TRBD2 | TGTGCCAGCAGTGCGGGACTAGCGGGAGGTGGTGAGCAGTTCTTC | CASSAGLAGGGEQFF
TRBJ1-2 | once | TRBV6-1 | - | TGTGCCAGCAGTGGGTTGGTGAGTTACAAACAGATTTACCCGATCTATGGCTACACCTTC | CASSGLVSYKQIYPIYGYTF
TRBJ1-6 | - | TRBV6-5 | TRBD1 | TGTGCCAGCAGTCAGGGGCAGGGGGCACCCCTCCACTTT | CASSQGQGAPLHF
TRBJ2-6 | - | TRBV30 | - | TGTGCCTGGAGTGTAGAAAGGGACGGTTTCTCTGGGGCCAACGTCCTGACTTTC | CAWSVERDGFSGANVLTF
TRBJ2-5 | few | TRBV9 | TRBD1 | TGTGCCAGCAGCCCGGGACAGATAGAAGAGACCCAGTACTTC | CASSPGQIEETQYF
TRBJ2-2 | - | TRBV7-2 | TRBD1 | TGTGCCAGCAGCCAGACAGGGACCGGGGAGCTGTTTTTT | CASSQTGTGELFF
TRBJ2-7 | - | TRBV27 | - | TGTGCCAGCAGTACCGGGACGGTTTCCTACGAGCAGTACTTC | CASSTGTVSYEQYF
TRBJ1-5 | - | TRBV23-1 | - | TGCGCCAGCAGTCAGCCCGGGACACGTAGTCAGCCCCAGCATTTT | CASSQPGTRSQPQHF
TRBJ2-1 | - | TRBV9 | - | TGTGCCAGCAGCGTAGCTACAGCGGGTTGGGGTGAGCAGTTCTTC | CASSVATAGWGEQFF
TRBJ2-6 | - | TRBV7-2 | TRBD1 | TGTGCCAGCAGCCCCTACCCGGGACAGAGCTCTGGGGCCAACGTCCTGACTTTC | CASSPYPGQSSGANVLTF
TRBJ2-7 | many | TRBV4-2 | - | TGTGCCAGCAGCCGAATGGGGGACGCTACCTACGAGCAGTACTTC | CASSRMGDATYEQYF
TRBJ1-2 | few | TRBV29-1 | - | TGCAGCGTTGAAGAAAGGGCATTTATGGATGGCTACACCTTC | CSVEERAFMDGYTF
TRBJ2-7 | few | TRBV7-9 | TRBD2 | TGTGCCAGCAGCGCTAGCGGCAGCTCCTACGAGCAGTACTTC | CASSASGSSYEQYF
TRBJ1-2 | - | TRBV5-5 | TRBD1 | TGTGCCAGCAGCTCCGGGGGACAGGGCTTAGTCTATGGCTACACCTTC | CASSSGGQGLVYGYTF
TRBJ2-2 | - | TRBV7-6 | TRBD1 | TGTGCCAGCAGCTCTAGGGGACAGATCACCGGGGAGCTGTTTTTT | CASSSRGQITGELFF
TRBJ1-1 | - | TRBV11-1 | - | TGTGCCAGCAACTGGGGGGGAAACACTGAAGCTTTCTTT | CASNWGGNTEAFF
TRBJ2-1 | - | TRBV11-1 | - | TGTGCCAGCACCTTGGGTGGGACGGCCTACAATGAGCAGTTCTTC | CASTLGGTAYNEQFF
TRBJ2-1 | - | TRBV21-1 | - | TGTGCCAGCAGCATCGACAGTTACAATGAGCAGTTCTTC | CASSIDSYNEQFF